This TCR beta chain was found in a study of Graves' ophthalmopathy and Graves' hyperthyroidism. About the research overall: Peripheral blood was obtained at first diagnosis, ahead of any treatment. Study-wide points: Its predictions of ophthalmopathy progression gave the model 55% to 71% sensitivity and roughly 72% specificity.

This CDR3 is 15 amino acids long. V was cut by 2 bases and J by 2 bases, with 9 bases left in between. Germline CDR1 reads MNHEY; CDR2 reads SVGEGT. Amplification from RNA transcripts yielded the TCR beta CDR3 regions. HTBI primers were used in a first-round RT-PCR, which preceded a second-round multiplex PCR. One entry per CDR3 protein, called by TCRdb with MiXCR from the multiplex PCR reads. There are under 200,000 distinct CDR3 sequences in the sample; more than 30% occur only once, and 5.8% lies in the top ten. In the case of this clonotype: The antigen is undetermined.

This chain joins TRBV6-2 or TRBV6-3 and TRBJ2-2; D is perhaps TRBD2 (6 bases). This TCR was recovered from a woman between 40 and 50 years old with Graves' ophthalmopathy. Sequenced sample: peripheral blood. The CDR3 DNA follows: TGTGCCAGCAGTTACGGGACTGACAACACCGGGGAGCTGTTTTTT. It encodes CASSYGTDNTGELFF.